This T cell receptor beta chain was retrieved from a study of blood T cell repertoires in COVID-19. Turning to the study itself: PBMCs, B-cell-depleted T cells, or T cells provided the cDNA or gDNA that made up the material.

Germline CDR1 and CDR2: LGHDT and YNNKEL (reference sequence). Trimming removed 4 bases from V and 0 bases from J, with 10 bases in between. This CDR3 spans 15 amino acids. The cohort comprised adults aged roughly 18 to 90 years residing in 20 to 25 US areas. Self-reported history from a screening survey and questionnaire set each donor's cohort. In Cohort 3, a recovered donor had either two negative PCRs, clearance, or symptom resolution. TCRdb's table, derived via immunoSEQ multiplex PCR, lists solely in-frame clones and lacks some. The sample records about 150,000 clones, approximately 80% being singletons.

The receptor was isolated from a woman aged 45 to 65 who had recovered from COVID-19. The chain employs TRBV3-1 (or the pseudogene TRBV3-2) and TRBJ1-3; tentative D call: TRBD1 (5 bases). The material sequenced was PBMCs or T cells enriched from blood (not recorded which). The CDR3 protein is CASSPDSLSGNTIYF. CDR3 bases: TGTGCCAGCAGCCCTGACAGCCTCTCTGGAAACACCATATATTTT.